This TCR beta chain came from a study of blood T cells in healthy people across ages. Study information: Per two T cells, about one barcoded beta molecule was captured through template switching.

Germline V lookup: CDR1 MNHEY, CDR2 SVGEGT. The CDR3 is 18 amino acids. V lost 3 bases to trimming and J lost 0 bases, with 15 bases between them. For the second PCR, which ran for 7 to 11 cycles, a sample-barcoded 5' primer and a J-beta primer mix were used. The template-switch adaptor, which had 12 random nucleotides, put a tag on each cDNA molecule. One entry per CDR3 protein results from TCRdb running MiXCR on the 5' RACE reads. The sample has just under 900,000 distinct CDR3 sequences, 29% seen once. The total RNA that was extracted per sample amounted to at least 5 micrograms. This clonotype was found many times.

The rearrangement uses TRBV6-2 or TRBV6-3 and TRBJ2-6, with D uncertain. This sequence was found in a woman over 75 in good health. The sample comprised blood. The CDR3: CASSYLPPLSSGANVLTF. In nucleotides, the CDR3 is TGTGCCAGCAGTTATCTCCCCCCCCTGAGCTCTGGGGCCAACGTCCTGACTTTC.